The rows below give T cell receptor beta chains drawn from one sample of a study of T cell repertoires in cytomegalovirus infection. Which antigens these TCRs recognize remains unknown. TCRdb independently ran MiXCR on the reads; one entry per CDR3 protein. The sample yields about 68,000 distinct CDR3 sequences, under 25% seen once. The material sequenced was PBMCs, sequenced either directly or after in vitro stimulation (not recorded which). These receptors came from a human donor in good health (CMV status not recorded). Some clones in this sample may be carry-over from other donors' samples. Both conserved end residues are part of each CDR3. The order of the fields is V gene, J gene, clone size, D gene, CDR3 length, CDR3 protein, CDR3 DNA. D genes are given only for firm matches. Not every row has a clone size; where given, it reads once, few, many or a size class.

v_gene: TRBV27; j_gene: TRBJ1-1; abundance: few; d_gene: .; len: 15; CDR3aa: CASSLTGGVGTEAFF; CDR3nt: TGTGCCAGCAGTTTAACTGGAGGCGTGGGCACTGAAGCTTTCTTT
v_gene: TRBV19; j_gene: TRBJ1-1; abundance: .; d_gene: .; len: 13; CDR3aa: CASSAGGSTEAFF; CDR3nt: TGTGCCAGTAGTGCCGGTGGTAGCACTGAAGCTTTCTTT
v_gene: TRBV4-3; j_gene: TRBJ1-3; abundance: .; d_gene: .; len: 18; CDR3aa: CASSQEPPGTVSRNTIYF; CDR3nt: TGCGCCAGCAGCCAAGAACCTCCAGGGACCGTCTCTAGAAACACCATATATTTT
v_gene: TRBV11-3; j_gene: TRBJ2-5; abundance: .; d_gene: .; len: 13; CDR3aa: CASSWGLQETQYF; CDR3nt: TGTGCCAGCAGCTGGGGGCTTCAGGAGACCCAGTACTTC
v_gene: TRBV12-3/TRBV12-4; j_gene: TRBJ1-5; abundance: .; d_gene: TRBD1; len: 17; CDR3aa: CASSLRDGQGNNQPQHF; CDR3nt: TGTGCCAGCAGTTTGAGGGACGGACAGGGGAACAATCAGCCCCAGCATTTT
v_gene: TRBV19; j_gene: TRBJ2-1; abundance: .; d_gene: TRBD2; len: 18; CDR3aa: CASSVPPLSGKVYNEQFF; CDR3nt: TGTGCCAGTAGTGTGCCCCCTCTTAGCGGGAAAGTCTACAATGAGCAGTTCTTC
v_gene: TRBV11-2; j_gene: TRBJ2-7; abundance: .; d_gene: TRBD2; len: 13; CDR3aa: CASSLPGGYEQYF; CDR3nt: TGTGCCAGCAGCTTACCCGGGGGGTACGAGCAGTACTTC
v_gene: TRBV19; j_gene: TRBJ1-2; abundance: .; d_gene: TRBD1; len: 14; CDR3aa: CATDTGGTGMGYTF; CDR3nt: TGTGCCACCGACACCGGAGGGACAGGGATGGGCTACACCTTC
v_gene: TRBV11-2; j_gene: TRBJ2-5; abundance: .; d_gene: TRBD1; len: 14; CDR3aa: CASSFQGVQETQYF; CDR3nt: TGTGCCAGCAGCTTCCAGGGGGTACAAGAGACCCAGTACTTC
v_gene: TRBV7-9; j_gene: TRBJ2-1; abundance: few; d_gene: TRBD1; len: 15; CDR3aa: CASSFTGGYYNEQFF; CDR3nt: TGTGCCAGCAGCTTTACAGGGGGCTACTACAATGAGCAGTTCTTC
v_gene: TRBV19; j_gene: TRBJ1-2; abundance: .; d_gene: TRBD1; len: 15; CDR3aa: CASSIVPDRDYGYTF; CDR3nt: TGTGCCAGTAGTATAGTCCCGGACAGGGACTATGGCTACACCTTC
v_gene: TRBV6-5; j_gene: TRBJ2-7; abundance: once; d_gene: .; len: 17; CDR3aa: CASSYNLRDHRVSEQYF; CDR3nt: TGTGCCAGCAGTTACAATCTGCGGGATCATAGGGTGTCCGAGCAGTACTTC
v_gene: TRBV7-2; j_gene: TRBJ1-1; abundance: many; d_gene: .; len: 15; CDR3aa: CASSLDGSRNTEAFF; CDR3nt: TGTGCCAGCAGCTTAGATGGCTCTCGGAACACTGAAGCTTTCTTT
v_gene: TRBV7-6; j_gene: TRBJ2-1; abundance: many; d_gene: .; len: 15; CDR3aa: CASSQDSSSYNEQFF; CDR3nt: TGTGCCAGCAGCCAGGACTCGAGCTCCTACAATGAGCAGTTCTTC
v_gene: TRBV7-2; j_gene: TRBJ1-4; abundance: many; d_gene: .; len: 14; CDR3aa: CASSLSGVREKLFF; CDR3nt: TGTGCCAGCAGCTTAAGCGGGGTGCGCGAAAAACTGTTTTTT
v_gene: TRBV18; j_gene: TRBJ1-1; abundance: .; d_gene: .; len: 16; CDR3aa: CASSSGPRGTNTEAFF; CDR3nt: TGTGCCAGCTCATCGGGACCCAGGGGAACGAACACTGAAGCTTTCTTT
v_gene: TRBV27; j_gene: TRBJ2-3; abundance: .; d_gene: TRBD2; len: 16; CDR3aa: CASSWGTSVSTDTQYF; CDR3nt: TGTGCCAGCAGTTGGGGGACTAGCGTTAGCACAGATACGCAGTATTTT
v_gene: TRBV12-3/TRBV12-4; j_gene: TRBJ2-3; abundance: once; d_gene: TRBD2; len: 15; CDR3aa: CASRIAGGARWAQYF; CDR3nt: TGTGCCAGCAGGATAGCGGGGGGGGCACGATGGGCGCAGTATTTT
v_gene: TRBV6-6; j_gene: TRBJ2-7; abundance: few; d_gene: .; len: 15; CDR3aa: CASSYSSDPSYEQYF; CDR3nt: TGTGCCAGCAGTTACTCTAGCGACCCCTCCTACGAGCAGTACTTC
v_gene: TRBV2; j_gene: TRBJ2-2; abundance: .; d_gene: .; len: 16; CDR3aa: CASRKTGTANTGELFF; CDR3nt: TGTGCCAGCAGAAAAACAGGGACCGCGAACACCGGGGAGCTGTTTTTT
v_gene: TRBV4-1; j_gene: TRBJ1-2; abundance: many; d_gene: TRBD1; len: 13; CDR3aa: CASSGQGNYGYTF; CDR3nt: TGCGCCAGCAGCGGACAGGGTAACTATGGCTACACCTTC
v_gene: TRBV7-8; j_gene: TRBJ2-1; abundance: few; d_gene: .; len: 15; CDR3aa: CASSLGGTQYNEQFF; CDR3nt: TGTGCCAGCAGCCTAGGCGGGACTCAGTACAATGAGCAGTTCTTC
v_gene: TRBV10-3; j_gene: TRBJ2-5; abundance: many; d_gene: TRBD1; len: 13; CDR3aa: CAIRRDRKETQYF; CDR3nt: TGTGCCATCAGGAGGGACAGAAAAGAGACCCAGTACTTC
v_gene: TRBV6-1; j_gene: TRBJ2-2; abundance: many; d_gene: .; len: 14; CDR3aa: CASREMIGTGELFF; CDR3nt: TGTGCCAGCAGAGAGATGATTGGAACCGGGGAGCTGTTTTTT
v_gene: TRBV6-2/TRBV6-3; j_gene: TRBJ2-5; abundance: .; d_gene: .; len: 13; CDR3aa: CASRGDQLGAQYF; CDR3nt: TGTGCCAGCAGGGGGGACCAACTGGGGGCCCAGTACTTC